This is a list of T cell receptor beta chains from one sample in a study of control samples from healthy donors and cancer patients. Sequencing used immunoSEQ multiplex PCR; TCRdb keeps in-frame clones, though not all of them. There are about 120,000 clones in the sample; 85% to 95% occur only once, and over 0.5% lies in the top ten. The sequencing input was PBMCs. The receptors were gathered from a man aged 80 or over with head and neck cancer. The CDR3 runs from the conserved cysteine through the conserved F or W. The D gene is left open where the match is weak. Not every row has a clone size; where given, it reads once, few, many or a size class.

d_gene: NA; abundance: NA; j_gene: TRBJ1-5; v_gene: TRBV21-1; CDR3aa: CASTRGGQPQHF; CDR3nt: TGTGCCAGCACTCGGGGGGGCCAGCCCCAGCATTTT
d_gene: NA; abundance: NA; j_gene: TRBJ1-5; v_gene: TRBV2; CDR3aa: CASSGRGGFVQPQHF; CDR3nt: TGTGCCAGCAGCGGCCGAGGAGGGTTTGTACAGCCCCAGCATTTT
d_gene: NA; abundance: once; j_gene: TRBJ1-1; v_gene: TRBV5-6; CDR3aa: CASSLVGRLTEAFF; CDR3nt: TGTGCCAGCAGCTTGGTGGGAAGGCTCACTGAAGCTTTCTTT
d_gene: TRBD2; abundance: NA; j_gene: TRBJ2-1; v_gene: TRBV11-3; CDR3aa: CASSGPGTSGGNEQFF; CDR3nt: TGTGCCAGCAGCGGCCCCGGGACTAGCGGGGGGAATGAGCAGTTCTTC
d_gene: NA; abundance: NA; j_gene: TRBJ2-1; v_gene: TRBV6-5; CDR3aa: CASSYPPKQFF; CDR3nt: TGTGCCAGCAGTTACCCCCCGAAACAGTTCTTC
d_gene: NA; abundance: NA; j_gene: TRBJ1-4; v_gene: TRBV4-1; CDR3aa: CASSQGMGEWEKLFF; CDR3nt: TGCGCCAGCAGCCAAGGGATGGGGGAGTGGGAAAAACTGTTTTTT
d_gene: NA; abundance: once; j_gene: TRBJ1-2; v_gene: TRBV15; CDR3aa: CATSNPPGHRLTSYGYTF; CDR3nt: TGTGCCACCAGCAACCCCCCGGGACACAGACTAACGAGCTATGGCTACACCTTC
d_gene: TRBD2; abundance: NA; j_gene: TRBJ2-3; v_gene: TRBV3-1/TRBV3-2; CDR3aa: CASSQAAGSTDTQYF; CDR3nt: TGTGCCAGCAGCCAAGCAGCGGGGAGCACAGATACGCAGTATTTT
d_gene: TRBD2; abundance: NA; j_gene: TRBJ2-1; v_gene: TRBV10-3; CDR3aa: CAISESGSGRANYNEQFF; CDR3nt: TGTGCCATCAGTGAGTCAGGTAGCGGGAGGGCGAACTACAATGAGCAGTTCTTC
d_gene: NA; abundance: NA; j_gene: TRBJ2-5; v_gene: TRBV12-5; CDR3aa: CASGLAIQGETQYF; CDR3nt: TGTGCTAGTGGTCTAGCAATCCAAGGGGAGACCCAGTACTTC
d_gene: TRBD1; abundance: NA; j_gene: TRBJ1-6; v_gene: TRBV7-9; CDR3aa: CASSSESDRAHSPLHF; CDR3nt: TGTGCCAGCAGCTCAGAATCTGACAGGGCCCATTCACCCCTCCACTTT
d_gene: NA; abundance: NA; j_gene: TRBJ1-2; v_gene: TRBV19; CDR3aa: CASSSGYGYTF; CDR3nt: TGTGCCAGCTCCTCAGGGTATGGCTACACCTTC
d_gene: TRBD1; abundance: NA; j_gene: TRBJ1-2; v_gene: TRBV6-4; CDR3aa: CASSPGQGVYGYTF; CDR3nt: TGTGCCAGCAGTCCCGGACAGGGGGTCTATGGCTACACCTTC
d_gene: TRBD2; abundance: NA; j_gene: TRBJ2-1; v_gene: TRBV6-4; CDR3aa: CASSDSHGGAYNEQFF; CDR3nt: TGTGCCAGCAGTGACTCCCACGGGGGGGCCTACAATGAGCAGTTCTTC
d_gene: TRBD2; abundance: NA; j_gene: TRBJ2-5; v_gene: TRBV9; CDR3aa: CASSITSAYQETQYF; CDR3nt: TGTGCCAGCAGCATCACTAGCGCGTACCAAGAGACCCAGTACTTC
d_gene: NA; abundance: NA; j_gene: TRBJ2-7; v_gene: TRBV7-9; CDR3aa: CASSPPARYEQYF; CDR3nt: TGTGCCAGCAGCCCCCCTGCACGGTACGAGCAGTACTTC
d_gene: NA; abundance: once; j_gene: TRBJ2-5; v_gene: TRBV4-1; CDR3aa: CASSQADPYQETQYF; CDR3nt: TGCGCCAGCAGCCAAGCTGACCCCTACCAAGAGACCCAGTACTTC
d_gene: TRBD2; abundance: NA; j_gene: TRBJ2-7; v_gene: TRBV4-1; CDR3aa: CASSQGLAGSSSYEQYF; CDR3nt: TGCGCCAGCAGCCAGGGACTAGCGGGGAGCAGCTCCTACGAGCAGTACTTC